This passage covers 15 T cell receptor beta chains from one sample sequenced in a study of blood T cell repertoires in COVID-19. TCRdb's table, derived via immunoSEQ multiplex PCR, lists solely in-frame clones and lacks some. Counted here are 35,000 to 40,000 clones, roughly 80% occurring once; the ten biggest clones make up 25% to 30%. The sequenced sample was peripheral blood. The receptors originated from an elderly man with active or convalescent COVID-19.

The genes are TRBV4-2 and TRBJ2-7; D unclear. The V gene's germline CDR1 is LGHNA and CDR2 YNFKEQ. V was shortened by 0 bases and J by 0 bases, with 9 bases between the two germline ends. This CDR3 spans 15 amino acids. The CDR3 coding sequence is TGTGCCAGCAGCCAAGATAGTTCTGCCTCCTACGAGCAGTACTTC. It specifies CASSQDSSASYEQYF.

The chain has TRBV18 and TRBJ2-4; 7 positions agree with TRBD1. Germline V gene lookup returns CDR1 KGHSH and CDR2 LQKENI. Unmatched junction bases numbered 10, after V lost 3 bases and J lost 8 bases. The CDR3 is made up of 15 amino acids. CDR3 DNA sequence: TGTGCCAGCTCACCGGGACGACAGGGAATGGACATTCAGTACTTC. Its translation is CASSPGRQGMDIQYF.

J is TRBJ2-3 and V is TRBV30; weak D call: TRBD2 (6 bases). This CDR3 spans 15 amino acids. Germline V lookup: CDR1 GTSNPN, CDR2 SVGIG (reference sequence). Trimming left V 3 bases short and J 4 bases short, with 17 bases between. The CDR3 nucleotides read TGTGCCTGGAGGGTTCTAGCGAATAGGGCAGATACGCAGTATTTT. Translating gives CAWRVLANRADTQYF. The whole variable domain, remainder taken from reference TRBV30 and TRBJ2-3, is SQTIHQWPATLVQPVGSPLSLECTVEGTSNPNLYWYRQAAGRGLQLLFYSVGIGQISSEVPQNLSASRPQDRQFILSSKKLLLSDSGFYLCAWRVLANRADTQYFGPGTRLTVL.

V is TRBV9 and J is TRBJ2-5; maybe TRBD2 (6 bases). The CDR3 contains 14 residues. V was pared by 0 bases and J by 4 bases, with 10 bases between. Germline V gives CDR1 SGDLS, CDR2 YYNGEE. The CDR3 DNA is TGTGCCAGCAGCGTAGGGACTACCAGAGAGACCCAGTACTTC. It encodes CASSVGTTRETQYF.

The rearrangement joins TRBV10-3 to TRBJ2-1; TRBD2 matches at 9 bases. Unmatched junction bases numbered 9, after V lost 6 bases and J lost 6 bases. This CDR3 contains 15 residues. Per the germline V gene, CDR1 is ENHRY and CDR2 is SYGVKD. The CDR3 sequence: CAISFSGSSANEQFF. DNA for the CDR3: TGTGCCATCAGCTTTAGCGGGAGCTCGGCCAATGAGCAGTTCTTC.

This chain joins TRBV3-1 (or the pseudogene TRBV3-2) and TRBJ1-2; 7 bases align to TRBD1. The ends lost 1 base at V and 7 bases at J; junction bases unmatched: 6. The CDR3 extends over 14 amino acids. Germline V gene lookup returns CDR1 LGHDT and CDR2 YNNKEL (reference sequence). Written as DNA, the CDR3 is TGTGCCAGCAGCCAAGCCCAAGGGGGCCGTGGCTACACCTTC. It translates to CASSQAQGGRGYTF.

V and J are TRBV19 and TRBJ2-5; D might be TRBD1 (8 bases). CDR3 length: 14 residues. Germline assignment: CDR1 LNHDA and CDR2 SQIVND (reference sequence). Trimming left V 6 bases short and J 5 bases short, with 16 bases between. For the CDR3, the DNA is TGTGCCAGTAGCGGACAGGGAGGGTATGAGACCCAGTACTTC. This gives the protein CASSGQGGYETQYF.

This clone was counted between two and nine times. This chain connects TRBV9 to TRBJ2-1; tentative D call: TRBD1 (6 bases). Trimming shortened V by 3 bases and J by 4 bases, and 17 bases separated the two germline ends. The CDR3 has 16 residues. Germline lookup yields CDR1 SGDLS and CDR2 YYNGEE. CDR3 amino acids: CASSAHPRGGYNEQFF. CDR3 DNA sequence: TGTGCCAGCAGCGCCCACCCCCGAGGGGGATACAATGAGCAGTTCTTC.

The chain recombines TRBV5-6 with TRBJ2-5; 8 positions match TRBD1. V shed 4 bases, J shed 4 bases, and the junction held 9 bases outside the gene matches. Looked up from germline, CDR1 is SGHDT and CDR2 is YYEEEE. The CDR3 covers 15 residues. CDR3 region: CASSLDRGFGETQYF. CDR3 DNA sequence: TGTGCCAGCAGCCTCGACAGGGGCTTTGGAGAGACCCAGTACTTC. Looking up the rest from reference TRBV5-6 and TRBJ2-5 gives the full variable domain: DAGVTQSPTHLIKTRGQQVTLRCSPKSGHDTVSWYQQALGQGPQFIFQYYEEEERQRGNFPDRFSGHQFPNYSSELNVNALLLGDSALYLCASSLDRGFGETQYFGPGTRLLVL.

The chain uses TRBV18 and TRBJ2-5; maybe TRBD2 (6 bases). The CDR3 has 15 residues. V dropped 1 base and J dropped 5 bases, with 14 bases sitting between them. Germline CDR1 and CDR2: KGHSH and LQKENI. The CDR3 protein is CASSPLSGGWETQYF. The DNA of the CDR3 is TGTGCCAGCTCACCACTTAGCGGAGGTTGGGAGACCCAGTACTTC. Supplemented by reference TRBV18 and TRBJ2-5, the full variable domain reads NAGVMQNPRHLVRRRGQEARLRCSPMKGHSHVYWYRQLPEEGLKFMVYLQKENIIDESGMPKERFSAEFPKEGPSILRIQQVVRGDSAAYFCASSPLSGGWETQYFGPGTRLLVL.

This chain connects TRBV15 to TRBJ2-6; D gene unclear. V lost 5 bases to trimming and J lost 0 bases, with 8 bases between them. Germline V gene data show CDR1 as LNHNV and CDR2 as YYDKDF (reference sequence). This CDR3 contains 15 residues. The CDR3 loop reads CATSSGASGANVLTF. CDR3 bases: TGTGCCACCAGCTCCGGTGCCTCTGGGGCCAACGTCCTGACTTTC. Using reference TRBV15 and TRBJ2-6 for the parts outside the CDR3, the full variable domain is DAMVIQNPRYQVTQFGKPVTLSCSQTLNHNVMYWYQQKSSQAPKLLFHYYDKDFNNEADTPDNFQSRRPNTSFCFLDIRSPGLGDTAMYLCATSSGASGANVLTFGAGSRLTVL.

This rearrangement joins TRBV4-1 to TRBJ2-7, with TRBD1 as a possible D gene (5 bases). Trimming left V 3 bases short and J 5 bases short, with 17 bases between. This CDR3 has 15 residues. Germline CDR1 is MGHRA and CDR2 is YSYEKL. CDR3 residues: CASSHPPGRVHEQYF. The CDR3 region has the DNA TGCGCCAGCAGCCATCCCCCTGGCAGGGTCCACGAGCAGTACTTC.

V gene TRBV6-2 or TRBV6-3 combines with J gene TRBJ2-3; D not resolved. The germline CDR1 and CDR2 sequences are MNHEY and SVGEGT. V was clipped by 2 bases and J by 5 bases, with 8 bases between them. The CDR3 has 13 residues. This CDR3 is CASSYGPGDTQYF. The CDR3 DNA reads TGTGCCAGCAGTTACGGCCCGGGAGATACGCAGTATTTT.

The chain recombines TRBV18 with TRBJ1-1; 8 nucleotides align to TRBD1. CDR1 is KGHSH, CDR2 LQKENI, per germline. The V and J ends lost 3 bases and 5 bases, in that order; junction bases with no gene match: 11. The CDR3 is 16 amino acids. DNA for the CDR3: TGTGCCAGCTCACCGGGCCTGGACAGGGCGAGTACTGAAGCTTTCTTT. Translating it yields CASSPGLDRASTEAFF. Complete variable domain (other parts from reference TRBV18 and TRBJ1-1): NAGVMQNPRHLVRRRGQEARLRCSPMKGHSHVYWYRQLPEEGLKFMVYLQKENIIDESGMPKERFSAEFPKEGPSILRIQQVVRGDSAAYFCASSPGLDRASTEAFFGQGTRLTVV.

The chain links TRBV9 to TRBJ1-1; 9 nucleotides line up with TRBD1. Germline CDR1 is SGDLS and CDR2 is YYNGEE. Unmatched junction bases numbered 2, after V lost 1 base and J lost 10 bases. This CDR3 comprises 12 residues. CDR3 nucleotide sequence: TGTGCCAGCAGCGTAACAGGGGGCCCAGCTTTCTTT. Residues: CASSVTGGPAFF.